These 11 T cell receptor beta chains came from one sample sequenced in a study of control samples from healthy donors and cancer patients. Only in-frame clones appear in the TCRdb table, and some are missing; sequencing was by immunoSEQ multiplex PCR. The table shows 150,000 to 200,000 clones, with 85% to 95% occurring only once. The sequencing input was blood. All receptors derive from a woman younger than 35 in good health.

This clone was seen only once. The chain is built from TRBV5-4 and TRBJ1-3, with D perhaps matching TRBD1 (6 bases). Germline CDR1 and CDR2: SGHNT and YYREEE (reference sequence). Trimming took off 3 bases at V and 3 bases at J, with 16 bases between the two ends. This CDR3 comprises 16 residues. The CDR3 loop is CASSWQSGGVGNTIYF. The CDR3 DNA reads TGTGCCAGCAGCTGGCAGTCGGGGGGCGTTGGAAACACCATATATTTT.

CDR3 in DNA: TGTGCCACTTCCCATTGGGGAGGGGGCGGAAATCAGCCCCAGCATTTT. This codes for CATSHWGGGGNQPQHF. The genes are TRBV2 and TRBJ1-5; 7 nucleotides agree with TRBD1. V shed 10 bases and J 4 bases; nucleotides not matched to a gene: 16. Germline V CDR1 and CDR2: SNHLY, FYNNEI. The CDR3 runs to 16 residues.

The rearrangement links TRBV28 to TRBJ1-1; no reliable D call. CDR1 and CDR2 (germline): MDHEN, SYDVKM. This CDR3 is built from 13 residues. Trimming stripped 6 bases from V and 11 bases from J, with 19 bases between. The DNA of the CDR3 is TGTGCCAGCAGGAAAGCGGGAGGCGCATGGGCTTTCTTT. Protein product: CASRKAGGAWAFF. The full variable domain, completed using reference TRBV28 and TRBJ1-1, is DVKVTQSSRYLVKRTGEKVFLECVQDMDHENMFWYRQDPGLGLRLIYFSYDVKMKEKGDIPEGYSVSREKKERFSLILESASTNQTSMYLCASRKAGGAWAFFGQGTRLTVV.

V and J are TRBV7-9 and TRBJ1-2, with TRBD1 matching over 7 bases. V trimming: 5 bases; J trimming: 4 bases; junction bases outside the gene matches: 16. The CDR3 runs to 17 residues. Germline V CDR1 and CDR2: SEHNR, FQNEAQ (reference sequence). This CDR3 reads CASSPRGTGELGYGYTF. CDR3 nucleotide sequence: TGTGCCAGCAGCCCGAGGGGCACAGGGGAATTAGGCTATGGCTACACCTTC.

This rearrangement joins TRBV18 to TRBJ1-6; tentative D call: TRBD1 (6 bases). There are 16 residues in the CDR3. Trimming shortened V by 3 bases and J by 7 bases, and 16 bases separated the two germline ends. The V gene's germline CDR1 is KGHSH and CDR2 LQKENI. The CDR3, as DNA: TGTGCCAGCTCACCCGGGGGGCTTGGGGCGAATTCACCCCTCCACTTT. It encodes CASSPGGLGANSPLHF.

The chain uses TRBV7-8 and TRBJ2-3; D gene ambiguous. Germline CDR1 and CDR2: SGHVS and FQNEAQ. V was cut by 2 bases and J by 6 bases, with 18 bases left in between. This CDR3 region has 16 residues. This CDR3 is CASSLPTVGNGDTQYF. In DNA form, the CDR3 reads TGTGCCAGCAGCTTACCGACTGTGGGCAATGGGGATACGCAGTATTTT.

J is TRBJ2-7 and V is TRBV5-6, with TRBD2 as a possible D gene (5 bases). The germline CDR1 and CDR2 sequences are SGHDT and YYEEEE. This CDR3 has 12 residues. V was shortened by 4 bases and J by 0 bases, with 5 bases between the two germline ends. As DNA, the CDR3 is TGTGCCAGCAGCGGGAGCTCCTACGAGCAGTACTTC. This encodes CASSGSSYEQYF.

The CDR3 nucleotides read TGTGCCAGCAGCCCCGGACTAGCGGGAGTTGAGCAGTACTTC. Its protein product is CASSPGLAGVEQYF. The V and J genes are TRBV7-8 and TRBJ2-7, with 13 bases that match TRBD2. The germline CDR1 and CDR2 sequences are SGHVS and FQNEAQ. After removal of 5 bases from V and 7 bases from J, the junction contained 5 bases not matched to a gene. The CDR3 totals 14 residues.

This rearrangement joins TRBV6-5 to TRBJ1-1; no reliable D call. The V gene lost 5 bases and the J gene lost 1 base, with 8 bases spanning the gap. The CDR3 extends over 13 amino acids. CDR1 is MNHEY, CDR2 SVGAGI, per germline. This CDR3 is CASSPPQNTEAFF. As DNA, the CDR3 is TGTGCCAGCAGTCCCCCCCAGAACACTGAAGCTTTCTTT.

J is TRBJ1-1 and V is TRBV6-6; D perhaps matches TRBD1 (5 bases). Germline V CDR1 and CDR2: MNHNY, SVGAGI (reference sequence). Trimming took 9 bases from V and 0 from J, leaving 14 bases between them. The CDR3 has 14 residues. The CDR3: CASMGRRLNTEAFF. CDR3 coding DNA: TGTGCCAGTATGGGACGCCGCCTGAACACTGAAGCTTTCTTT.

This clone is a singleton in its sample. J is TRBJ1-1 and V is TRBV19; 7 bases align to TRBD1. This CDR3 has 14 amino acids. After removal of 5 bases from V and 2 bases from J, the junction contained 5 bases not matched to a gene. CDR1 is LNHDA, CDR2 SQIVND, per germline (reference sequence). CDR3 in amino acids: CASSPDRDNTEAFF. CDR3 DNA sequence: TGTGCCAGTAGTCCCGACAGGGACAACACTGAAGCTTTCTTT.